A single sample is the source of the 23 T cell receptor beta chains below, sequenced in a study of T cell clonotyping in hematopoietic cell transplantation. Here immunoSEQ multiplex PCR was the method, and the copy in TCRdb shows in-frame clones only, minus some. Of 15,000 to 20,000 clones listed, around 80% are singletons. Sequenced material: peripheral blood mononuclear cells. All receptors come from a man aged 60 to 69 in good health. Some clones in this sample may be carry-over from other donors' samples.

The chain is built from TRBV11-3 and TRBJ2-2, with D maybe TRBD2 (6 bases). Deletions cut 5 bases from V and 3 bases from J, with 10 bases between. CDR1 is SGHNT and CDR2 is YENEEA in the germline V gene. CDR3 length equals 14 residues. CDR3 DNA sequence: TGTGCCAGCAGCCCTCGGGGGTACACCGGGGAGCTGTTTTTT. This sequence encodes CASSPRGYTGELFF.

This clone was counted between two and nine times. The same CDR3 also results from other DNA sequences found in this sample. This chain links TRBV7-9 with TRBJ1-5; TRBD1 is a possible D gene (5 bases). Trimming removed 6 bases at V and 5 bases at J, with 8 bases between. The CDR3 length is 12 residues. Germline CDR1 reads SEHNR; CDR2 reads FQNEAQ (reference sequence). The CDR3 sequence: CASSDSYQPQHF. In nucleotides, the CDR3 is TGTGCCAGCAGTGACAGTTATCAGCCCCAGCATTTT.

The sample holds a few counts of this clone. The V call is TRBV2, the J call TRBJ1-1, with D unresolved. Germline CDR1 is SNHLY and CDR2 is FYNNEI. V lost 5 bases and J lost 2, with 6 bases in between. The CDR3 totals 12 residues. Here the CDR3 DNA reads TGTGCCAGCAGTTTGGGTAACACTGAAGCTTTCTTT. It encodes CASSLGNTEAFF.

V gene TRBV6-1 combines with J gene TRBJ2-7, with TRBD1 matching over 8 bases. The CDR3 has 14 residues. Trimming removed 6 bases from V and 0 bases from J; junction bases left unmatched: 4. Germline-derived CDR1 and CDR2 are MNHNS and SASEGT. CDR3 sequence: CASRWDRSSYEQYF. CDR3 DNA sequence: TGTGCCAGCAGATGGGACAGGAGCTCCTACGAGCAGTACTTC.

The chain couples TRBV9 to TRBJ2-1; 9 positions agree with TRBD2. This CDR3 has 17 residues. The germline gives CDR1 SGDLS, CDR2 YYNGEE. Trimming cost V 0 bases and J 3 bases; bases outside gene matches: 7. This chain's CDR3 is CASSVEASGRIYNEQFF. The CDR3 DNA reads TGTGCCAGCAGCGTAGAGGCAAGCGGGAGGATCTACAATGAGCAGTTCTTC.

V and J are TRBV27 and TRBJ1-1; no firm D call. This CDR3 comprises 13 residues. Per germline, CDR1 MNHEY and CDR2 SMNVEV (reference sequence). Trimming cost V 3 bases and J 1 base, with 6 bases left between them. The CDR3 is CASSLYRNTEAFF. Written as DNA, the CDR3 is TGTGCCAGCAGTTTGTACAGGAACACTGAAGCTTTCTTT.

The chain joins TRBV6-1 to TRBJ2-7, with D uncertain. There are 13 residues in the CDR3. Germline V gene sequence: CDR1 MNHNS, CDR2 SASEGT. V was trimmed by 3 bases and J by 5 bases, leaving 11 bases between them. The CDR3 region has the DNA TGTGCCAGCAGTGAGAACCCCTGGGACGAGCAGTACTTC. Translated: CASSENPWDEQYF.

The rearrangement uses TRBV28 and TRBJ2-4; D remains ambiguous. CDR1 MDHEN and CDR2 SYDVKM come from the germline V gene. The CDR3 has 14 residues. V was clipped by 5 bases and J by 0 bases, with 8 bases between them. The CDR3 region is CASSPPLAKNIQYF. The CDR3 coding sequence is TGTGCCAGCAGTCCCCCGTTAGCCAAAAACATTCAGTACTTC.

The CDR3 sequence is CASSQEGLTLNEQFF. The CDR3 DNA sequence: TGCGCCAGCAGCCAAGAGGGACTTACCCTCAATGAGCAGTTCTTC. This sequence joins TRBV4-3 and TRBJ2-1, with D tentatively TRBD2 (6 bases). Per the germline V gene, CDR1 is LGHNA and CDR2 is YSLEER. The ends were cut back, 0 bases at V and 6 bases at J, with 12 bases in the middle. The CDR3 is 15 amino acids.

CDR3 coding DNA: TGTGCCAGCAGCTATACGAAGATGAACACTGAAGCTTTCTTT. It encodes CASSYTKMNTEAFF. The gene calls are TRBV28 and TRBJ1-1; D unresolved. Germline CDR1 reads MDHEN; CDR2 reads SYDVKM. With 6 bases removed from V and 0 bases from J, the gap between germline ends came to 11 bases. CDR3 length equals 14 residues.

The rearrangement links TRBV30 to TRBJ1-4, with D possibly being TRBD1 (5 bases). Trimming stripped 1 base from V and 8 bases from J, with 14 bases between. The CDR3 consists of 14 residues. Germline V CDR1 and CDR2: GTSNPN, SVGIG (reference sequence). The CDR3 spells CAWSGGGAQEKLFF. CDR3 sequence (DNA): TGTGCCTGGAGTGGAGGAGGGGCCCAAGAAAAACTGTTTTTT.

J is TRBJ1-5 and V is TRBV5-1, with D hard to call. The CDR3 contains 14 residues. V was pared by 0 bases and J by 5 bases, with 9 bases between. CDR1 and CDR2 from the germline V gene are SGHRS and YFSETQ. The CDR3 sequence: CASSLGGRHQPQHF. DNA of the CDR3: TGCGCCAGCAGCTTGGGTGGGCGTCATCAGCCCCAGCATTTT. Combining the CDR3 with reference TRBV5-1 and TRBJ1-5 gives the whole variable domain KAGVTQTPRYLIKTRGQQVTLSCSPISGHRSVSWYQQTPGQGLQFLFEYFSETQRNKGNFPGRFSGRQFSNSRSEMNVSTLELGDSALYLCASSLGGRHQPQHFGDGTRLSIL.

As DNA, the CDR3 is TGTGCCAGCAGTTACCAGTACGAGCAGTACTTC. Protein product: CASSYQYEQYF. The chain recombines TRBV28 with TRBJ2-7; D unclear. Trimming removed 4 bases from V and 4 bases from J, with 5 bases in between. CDR3 length equals 11 residues. Germline V CDR1 and CDR2: MDHEN, SYDVKM.

V gene TRBV25-1 combines with J gene TRBJ1-2; D gene ambiguous. This CDR3 has 10 amino acids. Germline CDR1 MGHDK, CDR2 SYGVNS. V was shortened by 2 bases and J by 8 bases, with 3 bases between the two germline ends. This CDR3 is CASSEGGYTF. CDR3 DNA: TGTGCCAGCAGTGAAGGGGGCTACACCTTC.

The chain combines TRBV5-1 with TRBJ2-7; D is perhaps TRBD1 (6 bases). The CDR3 runs 15 residues. V lost 5 bases and J lost 2, with 17 bases in between. Germline V gene lookup returns CDR1 SGHRS and CDR2 YFSETQ. The CDR3 coding sequence is TGCGCCAGCAGACCCACGCAGGGGCTCGCCTACGAGCAGTACTTC. Translated, it gives CASRPTQGLAYEQYF.

A few counts support this clone. The chain links TRBV7-2 to TRBJ1-1, with unresolved D. CDR1 is SGHTA and CDR2 is FQGNSA in the germline V gene. This CDR3 has 13 residues. The germline V and J ends were trimmed by 1 base and 10 bases, with 13 bases remaining between them. The CDR3 DNA reads TGTGCCAGCAGCTTAGGGACGTCCTGGGGAGCTTTCTTT. It is translated as CASSLGTSWGAFF.

The chain has TRBV6-1 and TRBJ1-1; no definite D call. CDR1 and CDR2 from the germline V gene are MNHNS and SASEGT. V lost 0 bases and J lost 1, with 9 bases in between. The CDR3 loop spans 15 amino acids. The CDR3 loop reads CASSEAFRENTEAFF. The CDR3 DNA is TGTGCCAGCAGTGAAGCCTTCAGAGAGAACACTGAAGCTTTCTTT.

This chain connects TRBV5-4 to TRBJ1-3; D perhaps matches TRBD1 (5 bases). Germline V gene lookup returns CDR1 SGHNT and CDR2 YYREEE (reference sequence). This CDR3 is 17 amino acids long. Trimming shortened V by 3 bases and J by 0 bases, and 16 bases separated the two germline ends. CDR3 amino acids: CASSSGGGISSGNTIYF. CDR3 sequence (DNA): TGTGCCAGCAGCTCTGGGGGGGGGATCAGCTCTGGAAACACCATATATTTT.

The chain recombines TRBV4-1 with TRBJ2-4; D may match TRBD1 or TRBD2 (7 bases each). This CDR3 spans 19 amino acids. Trimming pared 1 base from V and 2 bases from J, leaving 21 bases between. Germline values: CDR1 MGHRA, CDR2 YSYEKL. Here the CDR3 DNA reads TGCGCCAGCAGCCAAGGGGCAGTGAGGGGGCGGGAGACCAAAAACATTCAGTACTTC. This codes for CASSQGAVRGRETKNIQYF.

This sequence joins TRBV19 and TRBJ1-4, with D unclear. V lost 3 bases and J lost 8, with 13 bases in between. This CDR3 has 14 residues. Germline V gene data show CDR1 as LNHDA and CDR2 as SQIVND (reference sequence). The CDR3 spells CASSINTREEKLFF. The CDR3 DNA reads as TGTGCCAGTAGTATTAATACCCGGGAGGAAAAACTGTTTTTT.

The chain links TRBV29-1 to TRBJ1-1, with TRBD1 as a possible D gene (6 bases). Germline loops: CDR1 SQVTM, CDR2 ANQGSEA. The length of the CDR3 is 14 residues. The V end was cut by 4 bases, the J end by 0 bases, with 12 bases between. CDR3 loop: CSVVTGIVNTEAFF. CDR3 DNA: TGCAGCGTTGTAACAGGGATTGTGAACACTGAAGCTTTCTTT. The full variable domain, with the rest looked up from reference TRBV29-1 and TRBJ1-1, is SAVISQKPSRDICQRGTSLTIQCQVDSQVTMMFWYRQQPGQSLTLIATANQGSEATYESGFVIDKFPISRPNLTFSTLTVSNMSPEDSSIYLCSVVTGIVNTEAFFGQGTRLTVV.

The chain joins TRBV5-8 to TRBJ1-5; no reliable D call. Per germline, CDR1 SGHTS and CDR2 YDEGEE. The CDR3 covers 15 residues. Trimming took off 3 bases at V and 0 bases at J, with 10 bases between the two ends. DNA for the CDR3: TGTGCCAGCAGCTGGGGTCGGGATAGCAATCAGCCCCAGCATTTT. Its protein is CASSWGRDSNQPQHF.

V and J are TRBV6-5 and TRBJ1-2; D not resolved. V lost 0 bases and J 4 bases, leaving 6 bases between the germline ends. Germline lookup yields CDR1 MNHEY and CDR2 SVGAGI. The length of the CDR3 is 13 residues. For the CDR3, the DNA is TGTGCCAGCAGTTACTCGTCCACCTATGGCTACACCTTC. Translated: CASSYSSTYGYTF.